The 11 T cell receptor beta chains below all came from one sample that was sequenced in a study of T-cell memory formation after mild COVID-19. TCRdb used MiXCR to reprocess the 5' RACE reads, holding one entry per CDR3 protein. The sample records around 450,000 distinct CDR3 sequences, 20% to 25% being singletons. Material: PBMCs or a T cell subset sorted from them (not recorded which). All receptors derive from an adult woman who had mild COVID-19 (a few samples of this study predate the infection). Cell type and time point are not known.

The sample holds a few counts of this clonotype. The genes are TRBV5-1 and TRBJ2-3; weak D call: TRBD2 (6 bases). V gave up 3 bases and J gave up 4 bases, with 12 bases separating them. CDR3 size: 14 residues. Germline CDR1 SGHRS, CDR2 YFSETQ. The CDR3, as DNA: TGCGCCAGCAGCTGGCGGGACCCAGCAGATACGCAGTATTTT. Its translation: CASSWRDPADTQYF.

The V and J genes are TRBV20-1 and TRBJ2-5; tentatively, D is TRBD1 (5 bases). Germline V gives CDR1 DFQATT, CDR2 SNEGSKA (reference sequence). Trimming stripped 5 bases from V and 3 bases from J, with 19 bases between. This CDR3 region has 15 residues. The CDR3 loop is CSAFAPDRVEETQYF. The CDR3 DNA sequence: TGCAGTGCTTTCGCGCCCGACAGAGTAGAAGAGACCCAGTACTTC.

This clonotype was seen ten or more times. The chain has TRBV7-9 and TRBJ1-4, with unresolved D. This CDR3 comprises 16 residues. Germline CDR1 SEHNR, CDR2 FQNEAQ (reference sequence). Trimming took off 5 bases at V and 4 bases at J, with 17 bases between the two ends. The CDR3 spells CASSPFSSDLNEKLFF. CDR3 DNA sequence: TGTGCCAGCAGCCCATTTAGTTCCGACCTTAATGAAAAACTGTTTTTT. Full variable domain (remainder filled in from reference TRBV7-9 and TRBJ1-4): DTGVSQNPRHKITKRGQNVTFRCDPISEHNRLYWYRQTLGQGPEFLTYFQNEAQLEKSRLLSDRFSAERPKGSFSTLEIQRTEQGDSAMYLCASSPFSSDLNEKLFFGSGTQLSVL.

The genes are TRBV7-9 and TRBJ1-3, with a weak D call TRBD1 (6 bases). CDR3 length: 13 amino acids. V was cut by 5 bases and J by 7 bases, with 12 bases left in between. In germline, CDR1 is SEHNR, CDR2 FQNEAQ (reference sequence). CDR3 residues: CASSAGTGNTIYF. In DNA form, the CDR3 reads TGTGCCAGCAGCGCGGGAACAGGGAACACCATATATTTT.

This chain connects TRBV4-1 to TRBJ2-3; 15 bases are shared with TRBD2. This CDR3 spans 18 amino acids. Germline V lookup: CDR1 MGHRA, CDR2 YSYEKL. V shed 4 bases, J shed 4 bases, and the junction held 9 bases outside the gene matches. The chain's CDR3 is CASSPGGLAGGLADTQYF. CDR3 bases: TGCGCCAGCAGCCCAGGAGGACTAGCGGGGGGGCTAGCAGATACGCAGTATTTT.

The chain is built from TRBV12-3 or TRBV12-4 and TRBJ1-1; 9 nucleotides align to TRBD1. With V trimmed by 5 bases and J by 9 bases, 10 bases remained unmatched. There are 14 residues in the CDR3. CDR3 nucleotide sequence: TGTGCCAGCAGTCCTCCCGGGACAGGGTATCAAGCTTTCTTT. It specifies CASSPPGTGYQAFF.

The J gene is TRBJ2-5, the V gene TRBV27; D unclear. The CDR3 totals 13 residues. Germline CDR1 MNHEY, CDR2 SMNVEV (reference sequence). The V gene lost 1 base and the J gene lost 7 bases, with 10 bases spanning the gap. The CDR3 sequence is CASSLYPTGTQYF. The DNA of the CDR3 is TGTGCCAGCAGTTTATACCCCACGGGGACCCAGTACTTC.

The V gene is TRBV10-3, the J gene TRBJ2-3; the match to TRBD2 covers 11 bases. V was pared by 5 bases and J by 5 bases, with 3 bases of the junction left unmatched. The CDR3 has 14 residues. The germline V gene has CDR1 ENHRY and CDR2 SYGVKD. CDR3 in amino acids: CAISRLAGQDTQYF. The CDR3 nucleotides are TGTGCCATCAGTAGACTAGCGGGACAAGATACGCAGTATTTT.

This rearrangement joins TRBV7-8 to TRBJ2-7; D gene uncertain. The CDR3 covers 13 residues. V was trimmed by 3 bases and J by 5 bases, leaving 11 bases between them. Germline CDR1 reads SGHVS; CDR2 reads FQNEAQ. Here the CDR3 reads CASSFTAADEQYF. The CDR3, as DNA: TGTGCCAGCAGCTTCACGGCGGCAGACGAGCAGTACTTC.

This clonotype was counted between two and nine times. The chain has TRBV3-1 and TRBJ1-1; D is ambiguous. Germline values: CDR1 LGHDT, CDR2 YNNKEL (reference sequence). Deletions cut 0 bases from V and 0 bases from J, with 5 bases between. CDR3 length: 14 residues. CDR3: CASSQETMNTEAFF. DNA of the CDR3: TGTGCCAGCAGCCAAGAAACCATGAACACTGAAGCTTTCTTT.

This sequence joins TRBV24-1 and TRBJ1-5, with 8 bases fitting TRBD1. The germline V gene has CDR1 KGHDR and CDR2 SFDVKD. The CDR3 has 16 amino acids. Unmatched junction bases numbered 9, after V lost 3 bases and J lost 6 bases. The DNA of the CDR3 is TGTGCCACCAGTGATCCCTCGGACAGGGAGGGTCAGCCCCAGCATTTT. It codes for CATSDPSDREGQPQHF.